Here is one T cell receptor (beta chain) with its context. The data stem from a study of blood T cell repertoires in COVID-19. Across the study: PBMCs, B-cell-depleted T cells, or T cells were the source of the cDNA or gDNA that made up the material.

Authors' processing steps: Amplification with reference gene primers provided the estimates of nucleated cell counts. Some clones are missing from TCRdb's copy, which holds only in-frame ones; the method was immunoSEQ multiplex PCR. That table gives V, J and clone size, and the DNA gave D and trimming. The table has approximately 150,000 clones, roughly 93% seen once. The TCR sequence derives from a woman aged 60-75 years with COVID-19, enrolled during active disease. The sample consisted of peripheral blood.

CDR3 bases: TGCAGCGTCCGATACCGACAGGTAGCTAACTATGGCTACACCTTC. Amino acids: CSVRYRQVANYGYTF. The chain employs TRBV29-1 and TRBJ1-2, with D perhaps matching TRBD1 (6 bases). The V and J ends lost 6 bases and 0 bases respectively, with 17 bases between them. The germline CDR1 and CDR2 sequences are SQVTM and ANQGSEA. The CDR3 has 15 amino acids. The entire variable domain, with the rest obtained from reference TRBV29-1 and TRBJ1-2, is as follows: SAVISQKPSRDICQRGTSLTIQCQVDSQVTMMFWYRQQPGQSLTLIATANQGSEATYESGFVIDKFPISRPNLTFSTLTVSNMSPEDSSIYLCSVRYRQVANYGYTFGSGTRLTVV.